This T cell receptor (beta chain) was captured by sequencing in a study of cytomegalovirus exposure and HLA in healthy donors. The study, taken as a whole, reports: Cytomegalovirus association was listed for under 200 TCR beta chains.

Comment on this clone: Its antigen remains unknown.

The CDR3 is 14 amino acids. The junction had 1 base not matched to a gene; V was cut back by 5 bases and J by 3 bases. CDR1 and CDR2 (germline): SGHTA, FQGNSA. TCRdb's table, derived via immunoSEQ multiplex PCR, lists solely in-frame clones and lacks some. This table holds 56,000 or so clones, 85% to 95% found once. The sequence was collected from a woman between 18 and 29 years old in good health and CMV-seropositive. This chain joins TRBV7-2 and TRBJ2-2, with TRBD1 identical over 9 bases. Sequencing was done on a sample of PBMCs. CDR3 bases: TGTGCCAGCAGCAGGGACAGGGACACCGGGGAGCTGTTTTTT. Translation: CASSRDRDTGELFF.